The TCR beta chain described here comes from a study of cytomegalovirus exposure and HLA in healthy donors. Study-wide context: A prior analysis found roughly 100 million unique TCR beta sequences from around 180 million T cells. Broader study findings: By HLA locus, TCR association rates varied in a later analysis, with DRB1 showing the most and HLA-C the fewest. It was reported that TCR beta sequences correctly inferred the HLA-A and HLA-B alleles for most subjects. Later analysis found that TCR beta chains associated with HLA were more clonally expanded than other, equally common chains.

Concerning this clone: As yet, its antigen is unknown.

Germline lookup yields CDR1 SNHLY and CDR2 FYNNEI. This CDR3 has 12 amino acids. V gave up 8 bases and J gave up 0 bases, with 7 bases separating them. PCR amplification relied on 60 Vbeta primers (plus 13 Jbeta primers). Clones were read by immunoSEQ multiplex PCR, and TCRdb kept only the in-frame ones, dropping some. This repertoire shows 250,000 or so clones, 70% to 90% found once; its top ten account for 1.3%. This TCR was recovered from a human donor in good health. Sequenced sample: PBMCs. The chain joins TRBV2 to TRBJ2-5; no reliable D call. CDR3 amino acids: CASALYQETQYF. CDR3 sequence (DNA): TGTGCCAGCGCTCTATACCAAGAGACCCAGTACTTC.